These 10 T cell receptor beta chains came from one sample sequenced in a study of CD8 T cells in ankylosing spondylitis. One entry per CDR3 protein, called by TCRdb with MiXCR from the 5' RACE reads. Among 250,000 to 350,000 distinct CDR3 sequences, around 20% were seen once, and the ten largest hold about 8%. The sample was blood, either unsorted or a sorted T cell fraction (not recorded which). These receptor sequences come from a male donor with ankylosing spondylitis or in good health (not recorded which).

This clonotype was seen ten or more times. This chain joins TRBV5-1 and TRBJ2-1; 10 bases are a match to TRBD1. This CDR3 contains 16 residues. Looked up from germline, CDR1 is SGHRS and CDR2 is YFSETQ. V shed 2 bases and J 6 bases; nucleotides not matched to a gene: 8. The CDR3 here is CASSFPTGGKVNEQFF. CDR3 coding DNA: TGCGCCAGCAGCTTTCCGACAGGGGGCAAGGTCAATGAGCAGTTCTTC. Filled out from reference TRBV5-1 and TRBJ2-1, the complete variable domain reads KAGVTQTPRYLIKTRGQQVTLSCSPISGHRSVSWYQQTPGQGLQFLFEYFSETQRNKGNFPGRFSGRQFSNSRSEMNVSTLELGDSALYLCASSFPTGGKVNEQFFGPGTRLTVL.

The chain links TRBV30 to TRBJ2-3, with 11 bases that match TRBD2. CDR3 length equals 15 residues. CDR1 is GTSNPN and CDR2 is SVGIG in the germline V gene (reference sequence). J was trimmed by 5 bases and V by 3 bases; bases with no gene match: 7. CDR3: CAWRNGLAGGDTQYF. In DNA form, the CDR3 reads TGTGCCTGGAGAAACGGACTAGCGGGTGGAGATACGCAGTATTTT.

The chain carries TRBV19 and TRBJ2-5; possibly TRBD1 for D (5 bases). Germline V gene lookup returns CDR1 LNHDA and CDR2 SQIVND (reference sequence). Trimming removed 3 bases at V and 2 bases at J, with 13 bases between. The CDR3 extends over 15 amino acids. The CDR3 loop is CASSIPRTGQETQYF. CDR3 DNA sequence: TGTGCCAGTAGTATCCCCCGTACAGGACAAGAGACCCAGTACTTC.

The chain couples TRBV20-1 to TRBJ1-5; D not certain. Germline CDR1 and CDR2: DFQATT and SNEGSKA (reference sequence). V was shortened by 6 bases and J by 5 bases, with 20 bases between the two germline ends. The CDR3 consists of 15 residues. The CDR3, as DNA: TGCAGTGCAAACCGCCGACCCACTGTGGATCAGCCCCAGCATTTT. This translates into CSANRRPTVDQPQHF.

The chain is built from TRBV28 and TRBJ1-4, with TRBD1 as a possible D gene (5 bases). Germline V gene lookup returns CDR1 MDHEN and CDR2 SYDVKM. The CDR3 covers 14 residues. Deletions cut 1 base from V and 6 bases from J, with 9 bases between. The DNA for the CDR3 is TGTGCCAGCAGTTTATCAGGGAATGATGAAAAACTGTTTTTT. As protein: CASSLSGNDEKLFF.

The chain has TRBV6-4 and TRBJ2-3; 7 bases are shared with TRBD2. The germline V gene encodes CDR1 MRHNA and CDR2 SNTAGT. The trim removed 5 bases at V and 2 bases at J, leaving 10 bases unmatched. This CDR3 has 16 amino acids. This chain's CDR3 is CASSQSGVTPTDTQYF. The CDR3 DNA follows: TGTGCCAGCAGTCAGAGCGGGGTCACGCCCACAGATACGCAGTATTTT.

The chain couples TRBV27 to TRBJ2-1; the match to TRBD2 covers 8 bases. Germline CDR1 is MNHEY and CDR2 is SMNVEV (reference sequence). This CDR3 has 13 residues. Trimming took 6 bases from V and 10 from J; bases not matched to a gene: 8. CDR3 amino acids: CASSRPLADEQFF. The CDR3 nucleotides read TGTGCCAGCAGCAGGCCACTAGCGGACGAGCAGTTCTTC.

The chain links TRBV18 to TRBJ2-1; 8 bases map to TRBD2. CDR1 and CDR2 from the germline V gene are KGHSH and LQKENI. The CDR3 has 16 residues. The junction had 5 bases not matched to a gene; V was cut back by 4 bases and J by 0 bases. CDR3 region: CASSQAGLGSYNEQFF. The DNA of the CDR3 is TGTGCCAGCTCACAAGCGGGACTAGGCTCCTACAATGAGCAGTTCTTC.

This clonotype has more than one count but fewer than ten. The chain joins TRBV27 to TRBJ2-3; TRBD1 matches 7 bases. V dropped 5 bases and J dropped 3; count of bases not matched to a gene: 5. The V gene's germline CDR1 is MNHEY and CDR2 SMNVEV (reference sequence). The CDR3 sequence is 14 residues long. DNA of the CDR3: TGTGCCAGCAGTCAGACAGGGCTTACAGATACGCAGTATTTT. It is translated as CASSQTGLTDTQYF.

There are a few counts of this clonotype. This chain links TRBV5-6 with TRBJ2-1, with 9 bases aligning to TRBD1. J was trimmed by 4 bases and V by 1 base; bases with no gene match: 6. The CDR3 loop spans 16 amino acids. The germline V gene has CDR1 SGHDT and CDR2 YYEEEE. The CDR3 loop reads CASSLMRGQGYNEQFF. CDR3 coding DNA: TGTGCCAGCAGCTTGATGAGAGGACAGGGGTACAATGAGCAGTTCTTC.